This TCR beta chain was recorded in a study of spatial heterogeneity in lung cancer. Time point: sample taken at primary tumor resection. Sequencing of whole RNA from tumor, nontumor lung or frozen PBMC involved no sorting. A total of over 70 untreated early-stage non-small cell lung cancer patients served as donors. CDR3 size: 14 residues. Germline CDR1 and CDR2: SGHNT and YYREEE (reference sequence). Trimming removed 4 bases at V and 6 bases at J, with 16 bases between. TCRdb passed the 5' RACE reads through MiXCR, listing each CDR3 protein once. The profile shows tens of thousands of distinct CDR3 sequences, approximately 12% of them singletons.

This receptor was obtained from a male donor with early-stage non-small cell lung cancer. Sequences were derived from PBMCs, sampled at surgery. The chain joins TRBV5-4 to TRBJ1-1; D is uncertain. CDR3 sequence reads: CASSRWQVFSEAFF. The DNA for the CDR3 is TGTGCCAGCAGCCGGTGGCAGGTTTTCTCTGAAGCTTTCTTT.